This entry is about one TCR beta chain. Antigen: not known. This sample is part of a study of T cell responses to AZD1222 COVID-19 vaccine. General study points: Sampling that yielded the repertoires occurred only after the peak T cell response. Females outnumbered males among donors, who were mostly white British; clonal diversity was possibly underestimated.

The CDR3 is 18 residues long. Germline V lookup: CDR1 SGHVS, CDR2 FNYEAQ. V was pared by 3 bases and J by 2 bases, with 10 bases of the junction left unmatched. The method was immunoSEQ multiplex PCR; TCRdb's version includes in-frame clones alone and lacks a portion of them. Of 84,000 or so clones listed, around 90% were seen once; the top ten hold roughly 5%. Material: peripheral blood, obtained on day 0 of MenACWY control vaccination. The clonotype comes from an adult in good health. The chain uses TRBV7-6 and TRBJ2-1, with 10 bases lining up with TRBD2. The CDR3 DNA sequence: TGTGCCAGCAGCTTTTTTAGCGGGGGGCCTTCTCCCTACAATGAGCAGTTCTTC. Amino acid sequence: CASSFFSGGPSPYNEQFF.